This T cell receptor (beta chain) was recorded in a study of CD8+ T cells in alopecia areata. Isolated RNA was reverse transcribed into cDNA used as the sequencing template. The table came from immunoSEQ multiplex PCR; TCRdb's copy has only in-frame clones and leaves some out. Of approximately 210,000 clones listed, roughly 70% are singletons. Study-wide points: On tofacitinib, scalp clonality and expanded CD8+ clones among top 100 fell significantly. Scalp samples also contribute reads from the resident alphabeta T cells found in normal skin.

Described treatment: oral pan-JAK inhibitor, 5-10 mg twice daily. This CDR3 has 16 residues. V shed 2 bases and J shed 3 bases, with 14 bases lying between them. The germline CDR1 and CDR2 sequences are MNHNS and SASEGT. Notes on this clone: Antigen unknown.

The sequencing here drew on CD4+ T cells sorted from blood, taken between weeks 47 and 50, from a patient treated with tofacitinib. The receptor's source is a human donor with alopecia areata. The rearrangement joins TRBV6-1 to TRBJ1-5, with unresolved D. For the CDR3, the DNA is TGTGCCAGCAGTGAATCGAGACTAGGGTTCAATCAGCCCCAGCATTTT. This translates into CASSESRLGFNQPQHF.